The 24 T cell receptor beta chains presented below share a single source sample, sequenced in a study of T cell responses to AZD1222 COVID-19 vaccine. Only in-frame clones appear in the TCRdb table, and some are missing; sequencing was by immunoSEQ multiplex PCR. The data contain 200,000 to 250,000 clones, approximately 94% of them singletons. Sequencing used peripheral blood, obtained 28 days after the second dose of the MenACWY control vaccine. These receptors all stem from an adult who received the MenACWY meningococcal vaccine as a control.

The CDR3 protein is CASSEEMESRTTDTQYF. DNA for the CDR3: TGTGCCAGCAGTGAAGAGATGGAAAGCCGGACCACAGATACGCAGTATTTT. V and J are TRBV2 and TRBJ2-3; D uncertain. This CDR3 is built from 17 residues. Trimming took off 1 base at V and 2 bases at J, with 16 bases between the two ends. Germline CDR1 reads SNHLY; CDR2 reads FYNNEI.

This chain uses TRBV7-9 with TRBJ2-7; 7 nucleotides align to TRBD1. The CDR3 is made up of 16 amino acids. V trimming: 5 bases; J trimming: 2 bases; junction bases outside the gene matches: 12. Germline assignment: CDR1 SEHNR and CDR2 FQNEAQ (reference sequence). As DNA, the CDR3 is TGTGCCAGCAGCCCCCCGTTAGGGGACAGAGCCTACGAGCAGTACTTC. Its translation: CASSPPLGDRAYEQYF.

A note on this clone: One junction end does not reproduce the germline sequence, and a read error may be involved. The chain recombines TRBV2 with TRBJ1-5; maybe TRBD1 (5 bases). Germline V CDR1 and CDR2: SNHLY, FYNNEI. This CDR3 has 13 residues. The CDR3 loop is CASSEGQGQPQHF. Written as DNA, the CDR3 is TGTGCCAGCAGCGAAGGGCAGGGTCAGCCCCAGCATTTT.

This clone appeared a single time. The CDR3 sequence is CAISVGTGRNEQFF. CDR3 nucleotides: TGTGCCATCAGTGTGGGGACCGGAAGAAATGAGCAGTTCTTC. The rearrangement uses TRBV10-3 and TRBJ2-1, with D tentatively TRBD1 or TRBD2 (5 bases each). CDR1 and CDR2 (germline): ENHRY, SYGVKD. CDR3 size: 14 residues. V was shortened by 4 bases and J by 7 bases, with 14 bases between the two germline ends.

V gene TRBV9 combines with J gene TRBJ2-7; 7 bases agree with TRBD1. V trimming: 3 bases; J trimming: 2 bases; junction bases outside the gene matches: 11. CDR3 length: 16 residues. Germline V gene data show CDR1 as SGDLS and CDR2 as YYNGEE. The chain's CDR3 is CASSALDRDGTYEQYF. The CDR3 nucleotides read TGTGCCAGCAGCGCCCTCGACAGGGACGGAACCTACGAGCAGTACTTC. Full variable domain (remainder filled in from reference TRBV9 and TRBJ2-7): DSGVTQTPKHLITATGQRVTLRCSPRSGDLSVYWYQQSLDQGLQFLIQYYNGEERAKGNILERFSAQQFPDLHSELNLSSLELGDSALYFCASSALDRDGTYEQYFGPGTRLTVT.

The V call is TRBV28, the J call TRBJ1-1; D may be TRBD1 (6 bases). The V and J ends lost 5 bases and 7 bases respectively, with 17 bases between them. The CDR3 loop spans 14 amino acids. Germline assignment: CDR1 MDHEN and CDR2 SYDVKM. CDR3 nucleotide sequence: TGTGCCAGCAGTCCCCAGCGCGGGGGCTTTGAAGCTTTCTTT. Encoded protein: CASSPQRGGFEAFF.

This chain uses TRBV12-3 or TRBV12-4 with TRBJ1-2; D remains ambiguous. V lost 5 bases and J lost 6, with 10 bases in between. The CDR3 totals 12 residues. The CDR3 nucleotides are TGTGCCAGCAGTCAGAACGGGAATGGCTACACCTTC. Protein sequence: CASSQNGNGYTF.

A note on this clone: Compared with germline, one end of the junction differs, possibly owing to a read error. V and J are TRBV28 and TRBJ1-1; D is perhaps TRBD1 (6 bases). The CDR3 is 15 amino acids. Germline CDR1 and CDR2: MDHEN and SYDVKM. CDR3: CASILLRGAGTEAFF. CDR3 sequence (DNA): TGTGCCAGCATTTTATTGCGGGGGGCGGGCACTGAAGCTTTCTTT.

The J gene is TRBJ1-2, the V gene TRBV2; D remains ambiguous. Germline loops: CDR1 SNHLY, CDR2 FYNNEI. CDR3 size: 12 residues. The V end was cut by 0 bases, the J end by 8 bases, with 7 bases between. The CDR3 loop is CASSEAGWGYTF. In nucleotides, the CDR3 is TGTGCCAGCAGTGAAGCGGGATGGGGCTACACCTTC.

About this clone: The junction departs from the called germline gene at one end, perhaps through a read error. The chain combines TRBV30 with TRBJ1-1; 8 bases fit TRBD1. Germline V gene lookup returns CDR1 GTSNPN and CDR2 SVGIG (reference sequence). The CDR3 is 14 residues long. CDR3 coding DNA: TGTGCCTGGACCCCGGGACAGGTCTCCCCTGAGGCTTTCTTT. Its protein is CAWTPGQVSPEAFF.

This chain joins TRBV28 and TRBJ2-3, with 10 bases lining up with TRBD2. This CDR3 is built from 21 residues. The V gene's germline CDR1 is MDHEN and CDR2 SYDVKM. Trimming at V came to 5 bases and at J to 0 bases, leaving 20 bases not matched to a gene. This chain's CDR3 is CASSPRGFRAGGHSSTDTQYF. In DNA form, the CDR3 reads TGTGCCAGCAGTCCCCGAGGGTTTAGAGCGGGAGGGCACTCTAGCACAGATACGCAGTATTTT.

The chain combines TRBV7-6 with TRBJ2-3; D may correspond to TRBD1 or TRBD2 (5 bases each). The germline gives CDR1 SGHVS, CDR2 FNYEAQ. The germline V and J ends were trimmed by 5 bases and 4 bases, with 16 bases remaining between them. This CDR3 has 15 amino acids. This chain's CDR3 is CASSRGPLSSDTQYF. CDR3 bases: TGTGCCAGCAGCCGGGGCCCCTTGAGTTCAGATACGCAGTATTTT.

In its sample, this clone was seen once. Other DNA sequences within the sample encode an identical CDR3. The chain joins TRBV5-1 to TRBJ2-7; 9 nucleotides align to TRBD1. CDR3 size: 14 residues. With 3 bases clipped from V and 2 bases from J, the junction kept 3 bases outside the gene matches. Germline V gives CDR1 SGHRS, CDR2 YFSETQ. CDR3: CASSSGQGAYEQYF. DNA of the CDR3: TGCGCCAGCAGCTCGGGACAGGGAGCCTACGAGCAGTACTTC.

The rearrangement uses TRBV2 and TRBJ1-5; tentative D call: TRBD1 (6 bases). The germline gives CDR1 SNHLY, CDR2 FYNNEI. The V and J ends lost 3 bases and 0 bases respectively, with 12 bases between them. The CDR3 consists of 16 residues. The DNA for the CDR3 is TGTGCCAGCAGTGAGGTGGCAGGGGATAGCAATCAGCCCCAGCATTTT. The encoded protein is CASSEVAGDSNQPQHF.

J is TRBJ1-2 and V is TRBV28; D might be TRBD1 (5 bases). The CDR3 contains 13 residues. Germline V gives CDR1 MDHEN, CDR2 SYDVKM. With 5 bases removed from V and 2 bases from J, the gap between germline ends came to 9 bases. The CDR3 sequence is CASSRDLNYGYTF. The CDR3 nucleotides read TGTGCCAGCAGTCGGGACCTCAACTATGGCTACACCTTC.

The V gene is TRBV6-1, the J gene TRBJ1-4; tentatively, D is TRBD1 (5 bases). The CDR3 length is 14 residues. V was trimmed by 3 bases and J by 7 bases, leaving 12 bases between them. CDR1 is MNHNS, CDR2 SASEGT, per germline. The CDR3 sequence is CASSEGGSGEKLFF. Here the CDR3 DNA reads TGTGCCAGCAGTGAGGGGGGATCGGGTGAAAAACTGTTTTTT.

The CDR3 region has the DNA TGTGCCAGCAGCCAAGATGGACAGACCTATGGCTACACCTTC. Translated, it gives CASSQDGQTYGYTF. J is TRBJ1-2 and V is TRBV4-2, with D perhaps matching TRBD1 (6 bases). The V gene's germline CDR1 is LGHNA and CDR2 YNFKEQ. CDR3 length equals 14 residues. V was shortened by 0 bases and J by 4 bases, with 9 bases between the two germline ends.

V gene TRBV7-9 combines with J gene TRBJ2-7; D is undetermined. With 4 bases removed from V and 5 bases from J, the gap between germline ends came to 24 bases. The CDR3 contains 17 residues. CDR1 is SEHNR and CDR2 is FQNEAQ in the germline V gene (reference sequence). CDR3 protein: CASSSPPSTGKAHEQYF. The CDR3 bases are TGTGCCAGCAGCTCCCCTCCTTCGACGGGCAAGGCCCACGAGCAGTACTTC.

The rearrangement uses TRBV5-1 and TRBJ1-6; 10 bases match TRBD1. Trimming cost V 4 bases and J 6 bases; bases outside gene matches: 4. Looked up from germline, CDR1 is SGHRS and CDR2 is YFSETQ. The CDR3 totals 15 residues. CDR3 nucleotide sequence: TGCGCCAGCAGCGGGGACAGGGGAGTTAATTCACCCCTCCACTTT. The encoded protein is CASSGDRGVNSPLHF.

This chain connects TRBV18 to TRBJ1-3; 11 bases fit TRBD1. The CDR3 covers 20 residues. The J segment lost 1 base and the V segment lost 2 bases, leaving 13 bases of the junction unmatched. Germline CDR1 reads KGHSH; CDR2 reads LQKENI. The CDR3 region is CASSPVPRTGGRLSGNTIYF. The CDR3 bases are TGTGCCAGCTCACCAGTCCCACGGACAGGGGGCCGATTGTCTGGAAACACCATATATTTT. Full variable domain (outside the CDR3, taken from reference TRBV18 and TRBJ1-3): NAGVMQNPRHLVRRRGQEARLRCSPMKGHSHVYWYRQLPEEGLKFMVYLQKENIIDESGMPKERFSAEFPKEGPSILRIQQVVRGDSAAYFCASSPVPRTGGRLSGNTIYFGEGSWLTVV.

V and J are TRBV4-1 and TRBJ2-7; D is tentatively TRBD1 or TRBD2 (6 bases each). CDR1 and CDR2 (germline): MGHRA, YSYEKL. This CDR3 region has 17 residues. Between the trimmed V and J ends, which lost 4 bases and 1 base, there was a span of 20 bases. The CDR3 is CASSPHLGGQSSYEQYF. The DNA of the CDR3 is TGCGCCAGCAGCCCTCACCTGGGGGGACAATCATCCTACGAGCAGTACTTC.

This chain joins TRBV2 and TRBJ1-2; D is undetermined. The CDR3 contains 13 residues. V lost 7 bases and J lost 1, with 10 bases in between. Germline CDR1 SNHLY, CDR2 FYNNEI. The CDR3 reads CASKGGDNYGYTF. CDR3 in DNA: TGTGCCAGCAAAGGAGGAGATAACTATGGCTACACCTTC.

The J gene is TRBJ1-5, the V gene TRBV4-3; 7 bases match TRBD1. The trim removed 1 base at V and 0 bases at J, leaving 12 bases unmatched. The CDR3 loop spans 19 amino acids. CDR1 and CDR2 from the germline V gene are LGHNA and YSLEER. CDR3 sequence (DNA): TGCGCCAGCAGCCAAGTTCGCGGCACAGGGGACCTTAGCAATCAGCCCCAGCATTTT. It specifies CASSQVRGTGDLSNQPQHF.

The CDR3 coding sequence is TGTGCCAGCAGCTTAGCGTCCCAGGGATTAAGCAAAAACATTCAGTACTTC. It specifies CASSLASQGLSKNIQYF. The V call is TRBV7-9, the J call TRBJ2-4, with a weak D call TRBD1 (5 bases). The CDR3 spans 17 residues. Per the germline V gene, CDR1 is SEHNR and CDR2 is FQNEAQ (reference sequence). Trimming stripped 0 bases from V and 3 bases from J, with 15 bases between. The full variable domain, completed using reference TRBV7-9 and TRBJ2-4, is DTGVSQNPRHKITKRGQNVTFRCDPISEHNRLYWYRQTLGQGPEFLTYFQNEAQLEKSRLLSDRFSAERPKGSFSTLEIQRTEQGDSAMYLCASSLASQGLSKNIQYFGAGTRLSVL.